These 25 T cell receptor beta chains were all obtained from the same sample, sequenced in a study of blood T cell repertoires in COVID-19. This table comes from immunoSEQ multiplex PCR, and its TCRdb copy is limited to in-frame clones, with some not included. The table shows about 210,000 clones, with around 82% occurring only once. Sequenced sample: PBMCs or T cells enriched from blood (not recorded which). The receptors stem from a man aged 25 to 45 with acute COVID-19.

This sequence joins TRBV28 and TRBJ2-7, with D maybe TRBD2 (5 bases). Trimming cost V 7 bases and J 7 bases, with 11 bases left between them. The CDR3 loop spans 11 amino acids. The germline gives CDR1 MDHEN, CDR2 SYDVKM. CDR3 nucleotide sequence: TGTGCCAGCACCCTGAGCGGAGAGCAGTACTTC. Amino acids: CASTLSGEQYF. Based on the CDR3 plus reference TRBV28 and TRBJ2-7, the full variable domain is DVKVTQSSRYLVKRTGEKVFLECVQDMDHENMFWYRQDPGLGLRLIYFSYDVKMKEKGDIPEGYSVSREKKERFSLILESASTNQTSMYLCASTLSGEQYFGPGTRLTVT.

The gene calls are TRBV5-4 and TRBJ1-1, with a tentative D call TRBD1 (5 bases). The length of the CDR3 is 14 residues. Per germline, CDR1 SGHNT and CDR2 YYREEE (reference sequence). V was pared by 1 base and J by 5 bases, with 12 bases between. CDR3: CASSLPPGLTEAFF. The CDR3 nucleotides read TGTGCCAGCAGCTTGCCCCCAGGGTTAACTGAAGCTTTCTTT.

The V gene is TRBV27, the J gene TRBJ1-2; weak D call: TRBD1 (6 bases). This CDR3 is built from 13 residues. Germline V CDR1 and CDR2: MNHEY, SMNVEV (reference sequence). The germline V and J ends were trimmed by 7 bases and 6 bases, with 15 bases remaining between them. The CDR3 nucleotides are TGTGCCAGCAAAGGGGGTAATTTCCATGGCTACACCTTC. Its translation: CASKGGNFHGYTF.

CDR3 nucleotides: TGTGCCAGCAGACAGGGAGCGATCTCTGGAAACACCATATATTTT. Translation: CASRQGAISGNTIYF. The rearrangement links TRBV6-5 to TRBJ1-3; D perhaps matches TRBD1 (6 bases). Germline V gene lookup returns CDR1 MNHEY and CDR2 SVGAGI. The CDR3 extends over 15 amino acids. V dropped 6 bases and J dropped 0 bases, with 12 bases sitting between them.

The chain couples TRBV9 to TRBJ1-1; D unclear. V was trimmed by 4 bases and J by 0 bases, leaving 13 bases between them. Per the germline V gene, CDR1 is SGDLS and CDR2 is YYNGEE. The CDR3 spans 15 residues. The CDR3 coding sequence is TGTGCCAGCAGCCCTACTCTGCTAATGAACACTGAAGCTTTCTTT. This sequence encodes CASSPTLLMNTEAFF.

This clone occurred once. The chain links TRBV28 to TRBJ1-2, with TRBD1 matching 9 bases. The germline CDR1 and CDR2 sequences are MDHEN and SYDVKM. This CDR3 comprises 14 residues. J was trimmed by 10 bases and V by 6 bases; bases with no gene match: 12. The DNA for the CDR3 is TGTGCCAGCAGCCGAACGGGACAGGGATTTGTCTACACCTTC. Encoded protein: CASSRTGQGFVYTF.

The CDR3, as DNA: TGTGCCAGCAGCCAAGATAGACAGGGCACAGATACGCAGTATTTT. Its protein is CASSQDRQGTDTQYF. This chain links TRBV4-2 with TRBJ2-3, with D possibly matching TRBD1 (6 bases). In germline, CDR1 is LGHNA, CDR2 YNFKEQ. Trimming took off 0 bases at V and 1 base at J, with 8 bases between the two ends. The CDR3 is 15 amino acids.

The V and J genes are TRBV5-4 and TRBJ1-2, with 9 bases aligning to TRBD1. V was clipped by 9 bases and J by 5 bases; unmatched bases: 8. The CDR3 totals 13 residues. Germline V gene data show CDR1 as SGHNT and CDR2 as YYREEE (reference sequence). The CDR3 DNA sequence: TGTGCCACCCAGGGGGACAGGGAATATGGCTACACCTTC. Encoded protein: CATQGDREYGYTF.

The chain has TRBV19 and TRBJ1-1; no firm D call. This CDR3 has 14 amino acids. The V gene lost 5 bases and the J gene lost 0 bases, with 10 bases spanning the gap. Germline V gene sequence: CDR1 LNHDA, CDR2 SQIVND (reference sequence). The CDR3 sequence is CASSLETVNTEAFF. The CDR3 DNA follows: TGTGCCAGTAGTCTTGAGACTGTGAACACTGAAGCTTTCTTT. Based on the CDR3 plus reference TRBV19 and TRBJ1-1, the full variable domain is DGGITQSPKYLFRKEGQNVTLSCEQNLNHDAMYWYRQDPGQGLRLIYYSQIVNDFQKGDIAEGYSVSREKKESFPLTVTSAQKNPTAFYLCASSLETVNTEAFFGQGTRLTVV.

The chain carries TRBV29-1 and TRBJ2-1; the D is unclear. Germline lookup yields CDR1 SQVTM and CDR2 ANQGSEA. The CDR3 length is 10 residues. V gave up 4 bases and J gave up 7 bases, with 5 bases separating them. The CDR3 loop reads CSVAGNEQFF. The DNA for the CDR3 is TGCAGCGTTGCCGGGAATGAGCAGTTCTTC.

The J gene is TRBJ1-5, the V gene TRBV2, with D possibly being TRBD1 (6 bases). Germline V gene data show CDR1 as SNHLY and CDR2 as FYNNEI. Trimming removed 6 bases from V and 3 bases from J, with 12 bases in between. CDR3 length: 14 residues. The CDR3 loop is CASRQRQVNQPQHF. Here the CDR3 DNA reads TGTGCCAGCAGACAGAGACAGGTCAATCAGCCCCAGCATTTT.

The chain uses TRBV5-5 and TRBJ1-6; 9 bases line up with TRBD1. With 0 bases clipped from V and 9 bases from J, the junction kept 13 bases outside the gene matches. CDR1 SGHKS and CDR2 YYEKEE come from the germline V gene (reference sequence). The CDR3 is 18 amino acids. The CDR3 loop reads CASSLAFRDRVSSSPLHF. The DNA of the CDR3 is TGTGCCAGCAGCTTGGCCTTCCGGGACAGGGTTTCGAGTTCACCCCTCCACTTT.

In DNA form, the CDR3 reads TGTGCCAGCAGCAATAGCGGGGGGGCCGGAGAGACCCAGTACTTC. Amino acid sequence: CASSNSGGAGETQYF. This chain joins TRBV9 and TRBJ2-5, with 11 bases fitting TRBD2. Trimming removed 4 bases from V and 4 bases from J; junction bases left unmatched: 6. The CDR3 runs to 15 residues. CDR1 is SGDLS, CDR2 YYNGEE, per germline.

The CDR3 region has the DNA TGTGCCAGTAGTATAGGCGAGGGATACTACGAGCAGTACTTC. Amino acids: CASSIGEGYYEQYF. V usage is TRBV19 and J usage is TRBJ2-7; possibly TRBD2 for D (5 bases). The germline V and J ends were trimmed by 1 base and 3 bases, with 10 bases remaining between them. Germline CDR1 LNHDA, CDR2 SQIVND (reference sequence). This CDR3 has 14 residues.

This chain links TRBV15 with TRBJ2-1; 8 nucleotides agree with TRBD2. CDR1 is LNHNV and CDR2 is YYDKDF in the germline V gene (reference sequence). CDR3 length: 15 amino acids. The junction had 4 bases not matched to a gene; V was cut back by 1 base and J by 5 bases. The CDR3, as DNA: TGTGCCACCAGCAGAGCGGGGGGGCGGGACAATGAGCAGTTCTTC. Encoded protein: CATSRAGGRDNEQFF.

This clone was picked up a small number of times. The rearrangement joins TRBV30 to TRBJ1-6; TRBD1 might be the D (5 bases). Trimming cost V 4 bases and J 5 bases, with 9 bases left between them. The germline V gene encodes CDR1 GTSNPN and CDR2 SVGIG (reference sequence). The CDR3 has 13 residues. The CDR3 sequence: CAWMDTHNSPLHF. The CDR3 bases are TGTGCCTGGATGGACACTCATAATTCACCCCTCCACTTT.

V and J are TRBV25-1 and TRBJ1-6, with TRBD1 matching over 9 bases. V shed 6 bases and J 5 bases; nucleotides not matched to a gene: 8. Germline V gives CDR1 MGHDK, CDR2 SYGVNS. The length of the CDR3 is 16 residues. This CDR3 is CASRSPRTGDNSPLHF. The CDR3 DNA reads as TGTGCCAGCAGATCCCCCCGGACAGGGGATAATTCACCCCTCCACTTT.

The rearrangement links TRBV29-1 to TRBJ2-7; D might be TRBD1 (5 bases). Between the trimmed V and J ends, which lost 5 bases and 0 bases, there was a span of 17 bases. The CDR3 runs 15 residues. The germline CDR1 and CDR2 sequences are SQVTM and ANQGSEA. This chain's CDR3 is CSVQPGQVVSYEQYF. CDR3 sequence (DNA): TGCAGCGTTCAACCCGGACAAGTAGTCTCCTACGAGCAGTACTTC.

The chain carries TRBV6-5 and TRBJ2-1; 10 bases are shared with TRBD2. In germline, CDR1 is MNHEY, CDR2 SVGAGI. Unmatched junction bases numbered 7, after V lost 8 bases and J lost 6 bases. This CDR3 is 14 amino acids long. The CDR3 sequence: CASVLSGGANEQFF. CDR3 nucleotides: TGTGCCAGCGTATTGAGCGGGGGGGCCAATGAGCAGTTCTTC.

The V call is TRBV19, the J call TRBJ2-1; 14 nucleotides agree with TRBD2. V gave up 6 bases and J gave up 7 bases; unmatched junction bases: 5. Germline V gene data show CDR1 as LNHDA and CDR2 as SQIVND (reference sequence). This CDR3 has 15 amino acids. CDR3 amino acids: CASSGLAGGLNEQFF. DNA for the CDR3: TGTGCCAGTAGCGGACTAGCGGGGGGCCTGAATGAGCAGTTCTTC.

The chain couples TRBV12-5 to TRBJ2-7; D perhaps matches TRBD1 (6 bases). Germline V lookup: CDR1 LGHNT, CDR2 FRNRAP. V was shortened by 6 bases and J by 4 bases, with 22 bases between the two germline ends. This CDR3 region has 16 residues. The CDR3 protein is CASGKTGLPTGYEQYF. DNA for the CDR3: TGTGCTAGTGGAAAGACGGGATTACCGACAGGATACGAGCAGTACTTC.

CDR3 in DNA: TGCAGCGTTGTCTGGGCTCTCAATCAGCCCCAGCATTTT. It specifies CSVVWALNQPQHF. The chain uses TRBV29-1 and TRBJ1-5; D is unresolved. This CDR3 is 13 amino acids long. The germline V gene encodes CDR1 SQVTM and CDR2 ANQGSEA. V was cut by 4 bases and J by 3 bases, with 10 bases left in between.

This CDR3 reads CASSETGGRYNEQFF. DNA for the CDR3: TGTGCCAGCAGCGAGACAGGGGGGAGGTACAATGAGCAGTTCTTC. The rearrangement joins TRBV3-1 (or the pseudogene TRBV3-2) to TRBJ2-1; 9 nucleotides match TRBD1. Germline values: CDR1 LGHDT, CDR2 YNNKEL (reference sequence). The CDR3 loop spans 15 amino acids. The J segment lost 4 bases and the V segment lost 5 bases, leaving 6 bases of the junction unmatched.

The chain links TRBV18 to TRBJ1-5; no clear D gene. Trimming stripped 2 bases from V and 7 bases from J, with 12 bases between. Germline loops: CDR1 KGHSH, CDR2 LQKENI. CDR3 size: 14 residues. CDR3 amino acids: CASSPDFEGQPQHF. In DNA, the CDR3 is TGTGCCAGCTCACCAGACTTCGAGGGACAGCCCCAGCATTTT.

This clone occurred a few times. V gene TRBV5-5 combines with J gene TRBJ2-6, with 7 bases that match TRBD2. Trimming at V came to 6 bases and at J to 0 bases, leaving 9 bases not matched to a gene. This CDR3 has 17 residues. The germline V gene has CDR1 SGHKS and CDR2 YYEKEE (reference sequence). The CDR3 reads CASTTGTTHSGANVLTF. DNA of the CDR3: TGTGCCAGCACGACCGGGACTACTCACTCTGGGGCCAACGTCCTGACTTTC.